Described below is a single T cell receptor (beta chain) sequence and its context. V lost 4 bases and J lost 0, with 4 bases in between. Germline V gene data show CDR1 as SQVTM and CDR2 as ANQGSEA. The CDR3 spans 13 residues. This record belongs to a study of T cell responses to AZD1222 COVID-19 vaccine. Sequencing was performed with immunoSEQ multiplex PCR; in TCRdb, only in-frame clones are kept and a portion is missing. In the table there are under 200,000 clones, around 94% of which are singletons. This sequence originates from an adult who received the MenACWY meningococcal vaccine as a control. The sequences come from peripheral blood, collected 28 days after the second dose of the MenACWY control vaccine. This chain links TRBV29-1 with TRBJ2-6; no firm D call. CDR3 bases: TGCAGCGTTGCTAGCTCTGGGGCCAACGTCCTGACTTTC. Its translation is CSVASSGANVLTF.